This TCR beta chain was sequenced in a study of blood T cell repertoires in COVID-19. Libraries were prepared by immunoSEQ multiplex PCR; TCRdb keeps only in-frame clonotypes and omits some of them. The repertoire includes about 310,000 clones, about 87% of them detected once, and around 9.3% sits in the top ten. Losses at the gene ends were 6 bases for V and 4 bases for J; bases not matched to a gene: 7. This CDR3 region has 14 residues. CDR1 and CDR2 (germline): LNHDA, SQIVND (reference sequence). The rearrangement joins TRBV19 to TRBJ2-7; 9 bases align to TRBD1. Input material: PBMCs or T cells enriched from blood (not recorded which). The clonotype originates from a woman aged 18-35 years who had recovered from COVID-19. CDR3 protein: CASSLQGAQYEQYF. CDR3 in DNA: TGTGCCAGTAGCTTACAGGGGGCTCAATACGAGCAGTACTTC.